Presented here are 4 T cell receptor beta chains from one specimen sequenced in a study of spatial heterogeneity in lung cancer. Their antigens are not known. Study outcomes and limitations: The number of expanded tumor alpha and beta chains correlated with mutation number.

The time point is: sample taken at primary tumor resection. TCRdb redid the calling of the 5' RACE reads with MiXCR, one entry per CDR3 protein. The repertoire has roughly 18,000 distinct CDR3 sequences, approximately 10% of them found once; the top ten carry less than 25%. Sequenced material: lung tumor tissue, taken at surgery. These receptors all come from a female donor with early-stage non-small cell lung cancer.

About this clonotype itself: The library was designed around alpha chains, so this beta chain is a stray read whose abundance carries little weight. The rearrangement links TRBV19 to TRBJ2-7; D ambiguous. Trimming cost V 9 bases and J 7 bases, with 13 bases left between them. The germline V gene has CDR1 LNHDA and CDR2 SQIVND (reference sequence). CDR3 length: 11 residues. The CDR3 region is CARHLPSEQYF. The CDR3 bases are TGTGCCAGACACCTCCCCTCGGAGCAGTACTTC.

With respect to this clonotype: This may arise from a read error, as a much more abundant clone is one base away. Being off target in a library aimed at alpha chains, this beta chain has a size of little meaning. In DNA form, the CDR3 reads TGTGTCAGCAAGGGACAGGCCACTGAAGCTTTCTTT. As protein: CVSKGQATEAFF. The chain has TRBV2 and TRBJ1-1; 8 bases are shared with TRBD1. In germline, CDR1 is SNHLY, CDR2 FYNNEI. The CDR3 runs 12 residues.

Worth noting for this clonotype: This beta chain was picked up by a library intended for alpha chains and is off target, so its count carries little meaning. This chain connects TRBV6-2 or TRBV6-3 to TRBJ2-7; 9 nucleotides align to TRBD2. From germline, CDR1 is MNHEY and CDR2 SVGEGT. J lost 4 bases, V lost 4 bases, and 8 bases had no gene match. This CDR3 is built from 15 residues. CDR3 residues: CASSSLSSGDYEQYF. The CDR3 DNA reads TGTGCCAGCAGTTCCCTCTCTAGCGGGGATTACGAGCAGTACTTC.

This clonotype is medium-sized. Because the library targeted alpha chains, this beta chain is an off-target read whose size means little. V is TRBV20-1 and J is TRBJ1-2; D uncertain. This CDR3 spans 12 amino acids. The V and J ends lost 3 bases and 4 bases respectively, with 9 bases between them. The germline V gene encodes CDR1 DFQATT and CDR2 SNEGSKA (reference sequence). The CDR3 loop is CSASEGSYGYTF. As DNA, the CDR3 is TGCAGTGCTAGTGAAGGCAGCTATGGCTACACCTTC.